These T cell receptor beta chains were read from a single sample in a study of T cell responses to AZD1222 COVID-19 vaccine. Data came from immunoSEQ multiplex PCR; TCRdb stores just in-frame clones and leaves some out. Of about 260,000 clones in the sample, roughly 93% were seen once. The specimen comprised peripheral blood, sampled on day 0 of AZD1222 vaccination. The origin of the receptors is an adult in good health. Each CDR3 is given with its conserved first and last residue. Fields, in order: clone size, D gene, J gene, V gene, CDR3 DNA, CDR3 protein. The D gene is left open where the match is weak. Clone size is given for some rows only: seen once, a few or many times, or a class if the clone is expanded.

size: .; D: .; J: TRBJ1-5; V: TRBV12-3/TRBV12-4; DNA: TGTGCCAGCACCTCGCGCTCCAATCAGCCCCAGCATTTT; CDR3: CASTSRSNQPQHF
size: once; D: TRBD1; J: TRBJ1-5; V: TRBV28; DNA: TGTGCCAGCAGGAACCGACAGGGGGTTAATCAGCCCCAGCATTTT; CDR3: CASRNRQGVNQPQHF
size: .; D: .; J: TRBJ2-1; V: TRBV24-1; DNA: TGTGCCACCAGTGATTTTCCTGAGTACAATGAGCAGTTCTTC; CDR3: CATSDFPEYNEQFF
size: .; D: .; J: TRBJ1-1; V: TRBV5-4; DNA: TGTGCCAGCAGCTTGCTACTGGACGGATCAAACACTGAAGCTTTCTTT; CDR3: CASSLLLDGSNTEAFF
size: .; D: TRBD1; J: TRBJ2-1; V: TRBV19; DNA: TGTGCCAGTAGTCTCTGGACAGGGGATGAGCAGTTCTTC; CDR3: CASSLWTGDEQFF
size: .; D: .; J: TRBJ2-7; V: TRBV7-2; DNA: TGTGCCAGCAGCTCCTCGAGAAATTACGAGCAGTACTTC; CDR3: CASSSSRNYEQYF
size: .; D: .; J: TRBJ2-1; V: TRBV7-3; DNA: TGTGCCAGCAGCTTAACAGATTACAATGAGCAGTTCTTC; CDR3: CASSLTDYNEQFF
size: .; D: TRBD1; J: TRBJ1-2; V: TRBV28; DNA: TGTGCCAGCAGCCCGCAGGGAGGGGGACAGGACTATGGCTACACCTTC; CDR3: CASSPQGGGQDYGYTF
size: .; D: TRBD2; J: TRBJ2-7; V: TRBV7-9; DNA: TGTGCCAGCAGCTTTTCACTCGGGAGGGCAAACGAGCAGTACTTC; CDR3: CASSFSLGRANEQYF
size: once; D: .; J: TRBJ1-2; V: TRBV7-2; DNA: TGTGCCAGCAGCTTAGATGTGGCGATCTATGGCTACACCTTC; CDR3: CASSLDVAIYGYTF
size: .; D: TRBD1; J: TRBJ2-1; V: TRBV9; DNA: TGTGCCAGCAGCGTAGCTTTAGGGGTCGGGACAGGGGCCTACAATGAGCAGTTCTTC; CDR3: CASSVALGVGTGAYNEQFF
size: .; D: .; J: TRBJ1-2; V: TRBV9; DNA: TGTGCCAGCAGCGTAGGTTCCAGGGGTCCCTATGGCTACACCTTC; CDR3: CASSVGSRGPYGYTF
size: .; D: .; J: TRBJ2-5; V: TRBV19; DNA: TGTGCCACCCAAGGCGGGCAGGGAGGGACCCAGTACTTC; CDR3: CATQGGQGGTQYF
size: .; D: TRBD1; J: TRBJ1-5; V: TRBV2; DNA: TGTGCCAGCAGTGAACACAGGGGTAGCAATCAGCCCCAGCATTTT; CDR3: CASSEHRGSNQPQHF
size: .; D: .; J: TRBJ2-4; V: TRBV4-2; DNA: TGTGCCAGCAGCCAAGTAACAGGACCAAAAAACATTCAGTACTTC; CDR3: CASSQVTGPKNIQYF
size: few; D: TRBD1; J: TRBJ1-2; V: TRBV7-9; DNA: TGTGCCAGCAGCCCCGGGGACAGCACTAACTATGGCTACACCTTC; CDR3: CASSPGDSTNYGYTF
size: .; D: TRBD1; J: TRBJ1-1; V: TRBV5-1; DNA: TGCGCCAGCAGCGCCACGACAGGGAAGGGCACTGAAGCTTTCTTT; CDR3: CASSATTGKGTEAFF
size: .; D: .; J: TRBJ2-5; V: TRBV5-1; DNA: TGCGCCAGCAGCCCGGAGAAGCTCCAAGAGACCCAGTACTTC; CDR3: CASSPEKLQETQYF
size: .; D: .; J: TRBJ2-1; V: TRBV24-1; DNA: TGTGCCACCAGTGATTTGTGGAACAACGAGCAGTTCTTC; CDR3: CATSDLWNNEQFF
size: .; D: TRBD1; J: TRBJ2-1; V: TRBV7-8; DNA: TGTGCCAGCAGCTTAGGGAGGACAGGGATTCTCAATGAGCAGTTCTTC; CDR3: CASSLGRTGILNEQFF
size: .; D: TRBD2; J: TRBJ2-1; V: TRBV5-4; DNA: TGTGCCAGCACCTTTCCGGGAGGGCCTTACAATGAGCAGTTCTTC; CDR3: CASTFPGGPYNEQFF
size: .; D: TRBD2; J: TRBJ2-3; V: TRBV9; DNA: TGTGCCAGCAGCACCACTAGCGGATATACGCAGTATTTT; CDR3: CASSTTSGYTQYF
size: once; D: .; J: TRBJ1-2; V: TRBV5-1; DNA: TGCGCCAGCAGCTTTTCGGCCCAAGCTAACTATGGCTACACCTTC; CDR3: CASSFSAQANYGYTF
size: .; D: TRBD1; J: TRBJ2-1; V: TRBV5-4; DNA: TGTGCCAGCAGTCGCGACAGGGGTAGCTACAATGAGCAGTTCTTC; CDR3: CASSRDRGSYNEQFF
size: .; D: TRBD1; J: TRBJ2-2; V: TRBV6-5; DNA: TGTGCCAGCAATATCAGGGGGCGCACCGGGGAGCTGTTTTTT; CDR3: CASNIRGRTGELFF
size: .; D: TRBD1; J: TRBJ1-1; V: TRBV28; DNA: TGTGCCAGCAGACCCGGGACAGGAAGGGCTGAAGCTTTCTTT; CDR3: CASRPGTGRAEAFF
size: .; D: TRBD2; J: TRBJ2-7; V: TRBV5-1; DNA: TGCGCCAGCAGCCCCGAGCGGGGCCCATACGAGCAGTACTTC; CDR3: CASSPERGPYEQYF
size: .; D: .; J: TRBJ1-5; V: TRBV19; DNA: TGTGCCAGTAGTGACCTTCACAATCAGCCCCAGCATTTT; CDR3: CASSDLHNQPQHF
size: .; D: .; J: TRBJ2-2; V: TRBV9; DNA: TGTGCCAGCAGCGTTTCGGGGTGGCCCGGGGAGCTGTTTTTT; CDR3: CASSVSGWPGELFF
size: .; D: TRBD1; J: TRBJ1-1; V: TRBV6-5; DNA: TGTGCCAGCAGCCAGGGGGGCAGCGAAGCTTTCTTT; CDR3: CASSQGGSEAFF
size: .; D: .; J: TRBJ1-4; V: TRBV19; DNA: TGTGCCAGTAGTCCCTCGGGGGGGCTAAATGAAAAACTGTTTTTT; CDR3: CASSPSGGLNEKLFF